This section outlines one TCR beta chain sequence together with its context. The V end lost 2 bases, the J end lost 0 bases, and 5 bases lay between the germline ends. Germline values: CDR1 WNHNN, CDR2 SYGVQD (reference sequence). The CDR3 is made up of 14 amino acids. The data are from a study of technical replicates of blood from four donors. TCRdb's copy holds only in-frame clones and misses some; the assay was immunoSEQ multiplex PCR. The profile shows about 100,000 clones, around 95% of them singletons. The clonotype originates from a human donor in good health. Sequencing used T cells isolated from PBMCs. The rearrangement joins TRBV10-1 to TRBJ2-1, with D perhaps matching TRBD2 (5 bases). The CDR3 DNA is TGCGCCAGCAGTGAGGGGAGCTCCTACAATGAGCAGTTCTTC. As protein: CASSEGSSYNEQFF.